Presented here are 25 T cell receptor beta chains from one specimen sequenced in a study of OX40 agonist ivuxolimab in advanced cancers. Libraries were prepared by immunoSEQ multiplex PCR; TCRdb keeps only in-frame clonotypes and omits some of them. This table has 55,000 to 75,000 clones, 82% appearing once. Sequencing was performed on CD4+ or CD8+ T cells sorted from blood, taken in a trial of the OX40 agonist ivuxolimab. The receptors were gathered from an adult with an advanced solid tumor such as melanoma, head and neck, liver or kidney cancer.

CDR3 in DNA: TGTGCCAGCAGCTTAGCGTTGGGCAGTATTAACTATGGCTACACCTTC. Protein sequence: CASSLALGSINYGYTF. The V call is TRBV7-9, the J call TRBJ1-2; D gene uncertain. The CDR3 is made up of 16 amino acids. The germline V and J ends were trimmed by 0 bases and 1 base, with 12 bases remaining between them. The germline CDR1 and CDR2 sequences are SEHNR and FQNEAQ (reference sequence).

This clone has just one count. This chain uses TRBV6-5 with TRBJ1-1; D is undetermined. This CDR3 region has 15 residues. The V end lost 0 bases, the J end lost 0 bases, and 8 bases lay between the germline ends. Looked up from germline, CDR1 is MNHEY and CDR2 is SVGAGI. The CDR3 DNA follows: TGTGCCAGCAGTTACTCCACGGGGATGAACACTGAAGCTTTCTTT. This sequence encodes CASSYSTGMNTEAFF.

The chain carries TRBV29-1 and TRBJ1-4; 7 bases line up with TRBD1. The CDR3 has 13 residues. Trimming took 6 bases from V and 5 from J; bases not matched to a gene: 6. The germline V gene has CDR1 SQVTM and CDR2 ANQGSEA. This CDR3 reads CSVTGSPNEKLFF. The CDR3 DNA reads TGCAGCGTGACAGGGAGCCCGAATGAAAAACTGTTTTTT. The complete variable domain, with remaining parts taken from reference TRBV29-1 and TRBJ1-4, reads SAVISQKPSRDICQRGTSLTIQCQVDSQVTMMFWYRQQPGQSLTLIATANQGSEATYESGFVIDKFPISRPNLTFSTLTVSNMSPEDSSIYLCSVTGSPNEKLFFGSGTQLSVL.

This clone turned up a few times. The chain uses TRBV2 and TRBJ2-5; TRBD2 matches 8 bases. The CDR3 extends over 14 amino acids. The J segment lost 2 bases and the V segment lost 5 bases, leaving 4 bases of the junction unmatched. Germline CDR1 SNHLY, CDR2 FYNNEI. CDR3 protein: CASSPAGAQETQYF. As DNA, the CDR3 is TGTGCCAGCAGTCCAGCGGGGGCACAAGAGACCCAGTACTTC.

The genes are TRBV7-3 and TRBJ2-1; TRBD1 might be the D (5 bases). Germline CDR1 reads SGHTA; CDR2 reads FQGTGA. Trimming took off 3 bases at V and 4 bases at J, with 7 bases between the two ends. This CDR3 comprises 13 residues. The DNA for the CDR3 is TGTGCCAGCAGCTTGACAGATTACAATGAGCAGTTCTTC. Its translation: CASSLTDYNEQFF.

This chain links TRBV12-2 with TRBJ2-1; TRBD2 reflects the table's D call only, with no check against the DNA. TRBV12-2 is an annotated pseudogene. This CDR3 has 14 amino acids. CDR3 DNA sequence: TGTGCAAGTCGCTTAGAGGGTAGCGGGAATGAGCAGTTCTTC. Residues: CASRLEGSGNEQFF.

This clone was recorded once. The CDR3 bases are TGTGCCAGCACCCAGACAGGGCTTAATGAAAAACTGTTTTTT. Translating it yields CASTQTGLNEKLFF. The chain joins TRBV27 to TRBJ1-4; 7 bases fit TRBD1. The CDR3 has 14 residues. Germline CDR1 is MNHEY and CDR2 is SMNVEV (reference sequence). V gave up 7 bases and J gave up 4 bases; unmatched junction bases: 6.

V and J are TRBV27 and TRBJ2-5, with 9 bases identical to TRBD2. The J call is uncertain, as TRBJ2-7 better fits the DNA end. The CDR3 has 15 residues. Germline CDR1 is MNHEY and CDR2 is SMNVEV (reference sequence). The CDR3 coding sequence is TGTGCCAGCAGTAATCGGGGACTAGCAAAAAACGAGCAGTACTTC. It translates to CASSNRGLAKNEQYF.

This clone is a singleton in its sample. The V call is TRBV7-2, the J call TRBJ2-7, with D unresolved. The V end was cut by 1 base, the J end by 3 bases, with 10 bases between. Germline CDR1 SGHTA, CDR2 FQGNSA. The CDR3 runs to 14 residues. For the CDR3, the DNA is TGTGCCAGCAGCTTAGAGGTATACGGCTACGAGCAGTACTTC. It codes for CASSLEVYGYEQYF.

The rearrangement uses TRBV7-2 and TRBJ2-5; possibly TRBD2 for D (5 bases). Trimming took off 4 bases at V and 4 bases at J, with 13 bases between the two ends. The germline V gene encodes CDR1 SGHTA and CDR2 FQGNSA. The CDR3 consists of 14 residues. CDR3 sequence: CASSSPARGETQYF. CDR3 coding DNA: TGTGCCAGCAGCTCCCCGGCCCGGGGAGAGACCCAGTACTTC.

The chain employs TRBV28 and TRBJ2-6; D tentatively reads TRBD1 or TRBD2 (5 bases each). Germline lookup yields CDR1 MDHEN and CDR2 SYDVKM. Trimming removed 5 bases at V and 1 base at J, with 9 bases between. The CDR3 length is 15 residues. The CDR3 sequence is CASSPWGSGANVLTF. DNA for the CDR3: TGTGCCAGCAGTCCCTGGGGGTCTGGGGCCAACGTCCTGACTTTC.

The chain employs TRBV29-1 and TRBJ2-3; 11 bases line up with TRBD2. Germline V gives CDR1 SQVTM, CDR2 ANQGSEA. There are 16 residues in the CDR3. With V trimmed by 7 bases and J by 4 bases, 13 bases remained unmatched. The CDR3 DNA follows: TGCAGCGGGGCATTAGCGGGGGGGCTAGGAGCAGATACGCAGTATTTT. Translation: CSGALAGGLGADTQYF.

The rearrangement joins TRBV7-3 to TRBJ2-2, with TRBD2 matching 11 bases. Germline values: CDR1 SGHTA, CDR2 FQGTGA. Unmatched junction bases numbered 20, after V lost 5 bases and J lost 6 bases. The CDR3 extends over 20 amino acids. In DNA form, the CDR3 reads TGTGCCAGCAGCCTTCCGACCGGTGTTAGCGGGGGGGCCGCCCCCGGGGAGCTGTTTTTT. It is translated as CASSLPTGVSGGAAPGELFF.

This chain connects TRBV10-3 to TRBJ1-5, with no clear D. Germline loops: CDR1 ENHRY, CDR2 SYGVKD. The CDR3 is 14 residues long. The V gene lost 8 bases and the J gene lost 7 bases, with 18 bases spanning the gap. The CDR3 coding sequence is TGTGCCATCGGTCGTGGAGGAGGATCGCAGCCCCAGCATTTT. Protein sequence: CAIGRGGGSQPQHF.

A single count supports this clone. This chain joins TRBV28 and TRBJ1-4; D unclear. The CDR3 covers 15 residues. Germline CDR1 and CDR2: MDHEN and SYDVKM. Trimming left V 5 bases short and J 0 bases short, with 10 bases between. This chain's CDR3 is CASSPPSATNEKLFF. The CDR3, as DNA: TGTGCCAGCAGTCCCCCCTCTGCAACTAATGAAAAACTGTTTTTT.

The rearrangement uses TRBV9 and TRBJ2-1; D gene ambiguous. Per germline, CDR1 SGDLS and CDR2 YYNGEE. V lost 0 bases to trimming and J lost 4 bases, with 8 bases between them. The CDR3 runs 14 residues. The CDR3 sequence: CASSVVFTYNEQFF. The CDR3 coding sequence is TGTGCCAGCAGCGTAGTTTTCACGTACAATGAGCAGTTCTTC.

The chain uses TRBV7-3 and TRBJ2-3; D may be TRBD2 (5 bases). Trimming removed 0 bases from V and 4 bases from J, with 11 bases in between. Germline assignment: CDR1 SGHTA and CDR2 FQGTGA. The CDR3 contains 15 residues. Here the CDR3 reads CASSLTGQEADTQYF. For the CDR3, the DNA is TGTGCCAGCAGCTTAACTGGGCAGGAGGCAGATACGCAGTATTTT. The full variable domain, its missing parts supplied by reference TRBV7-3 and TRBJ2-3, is GAGVSQTPSNKVTEKGKYVELRCDPISGHTALYWYRQSLGQGPEFLIYFQGTGAADDSGLPNDRFFAVRPEGSVSTLKIQRTERGDSAVYLCASSLTGQEADTQYFGPGTRLTVL.

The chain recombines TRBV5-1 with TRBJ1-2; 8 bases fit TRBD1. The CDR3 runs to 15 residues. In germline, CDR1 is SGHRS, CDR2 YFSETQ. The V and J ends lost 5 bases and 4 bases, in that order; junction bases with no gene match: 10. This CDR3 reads CASRKQGDLSYGYTF. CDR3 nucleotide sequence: TGCGCCAGCAGAAAACAGGGGGACCTTAGCTATGGCTACACCTTC. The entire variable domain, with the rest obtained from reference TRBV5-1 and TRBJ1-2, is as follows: KAGVTQTPRYLIKTRGQQVTLSCSPISGHRSVSWYQQTPGQGLQFLFEYFSETQRNKGNFPGRFSGRQFSNSRSEMNVSTLELGDSALYLCASRKQGDLSYGYTFGSGTRLTVV.

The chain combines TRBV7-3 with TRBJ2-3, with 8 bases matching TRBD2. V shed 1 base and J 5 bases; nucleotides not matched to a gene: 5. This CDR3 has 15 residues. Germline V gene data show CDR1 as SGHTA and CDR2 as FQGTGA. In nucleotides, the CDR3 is TGTGCCAGCAGCTTAAACCCCCTAGCGGGAGATACGCAGTATTTT. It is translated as CASSLNPLAGDTQYF.

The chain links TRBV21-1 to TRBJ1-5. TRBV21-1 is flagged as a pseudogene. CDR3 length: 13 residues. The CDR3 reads CASSRGFDQPQHF. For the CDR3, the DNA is TGTGCCAGCAGCCGGGGGTTCGATCAGCCCCAGCATTTT.

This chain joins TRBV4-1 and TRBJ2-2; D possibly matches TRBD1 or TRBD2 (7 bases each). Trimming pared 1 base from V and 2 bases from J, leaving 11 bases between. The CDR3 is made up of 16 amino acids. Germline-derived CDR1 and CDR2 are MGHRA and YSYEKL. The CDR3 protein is CASSQAGGGNTGELFF. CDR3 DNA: TGCGCCAGCAGCCAAGCAGGGGGGGGCAACACCGGGGAGCTGTTTTTT.

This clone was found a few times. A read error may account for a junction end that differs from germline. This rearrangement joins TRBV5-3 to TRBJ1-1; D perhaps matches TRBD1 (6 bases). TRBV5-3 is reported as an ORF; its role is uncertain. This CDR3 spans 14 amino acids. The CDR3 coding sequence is TGTGCCAGCAGCTCTGGACAGTTCGGGACTGAAGCTTTCTTT. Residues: CASSSGQFGTEAFF.

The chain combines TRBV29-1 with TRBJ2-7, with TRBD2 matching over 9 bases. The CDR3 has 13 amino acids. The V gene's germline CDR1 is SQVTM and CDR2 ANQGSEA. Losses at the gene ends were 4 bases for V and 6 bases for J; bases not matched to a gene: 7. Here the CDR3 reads CSVVKLAGREQYF. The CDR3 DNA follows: TGCAGCGTTGTAAAGCTAGCGGGGCGCGAGCAGTACTTC.

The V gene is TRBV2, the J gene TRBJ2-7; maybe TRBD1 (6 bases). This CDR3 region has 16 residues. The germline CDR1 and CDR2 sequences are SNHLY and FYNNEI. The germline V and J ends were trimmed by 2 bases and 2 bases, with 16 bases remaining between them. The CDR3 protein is CASSELFFWTAYEQYV. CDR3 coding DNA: TGTGCCAGCAGTGAACTCTTTTTCTGGACAGCCTACGAGCAGTACGTC.

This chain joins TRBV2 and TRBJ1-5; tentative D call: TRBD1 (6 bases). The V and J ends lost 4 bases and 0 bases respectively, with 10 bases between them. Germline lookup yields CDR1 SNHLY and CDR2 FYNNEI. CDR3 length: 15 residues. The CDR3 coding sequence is TGTGCCAGCAGTGTAATGGGACATAGCAATCAGCCCCAGCATTTT. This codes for CASSVMGHSNQPQHF. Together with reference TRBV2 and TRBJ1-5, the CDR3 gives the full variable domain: EPEVTQTPSHQVTQMGQEVILRCVPISNHLYFYWYRQILGQKVEFLVSFYNNEISEKSEIFDDQFSVERPDGSNFTLKIRSTKLEDSAMYFCASSVMGHSNQPQHFGDGTRLSIL.